Following are 13 T cell receptor beta chains from one sample sequenced in a study of blood T cell repertoires in COVID-19. TCRdb keeps only in-frame clones here, not all; method: immunoSEQ multiplex PCR. The sample lists about 140,000 clones; approximately 86% were seen once. The sample was peripheral blood. Every receptor here comes from a woman aged 55-69 years with acute or convalescent COVID-19.

This clone has only one observation. V usage is TRBV5-1 and J usage is TRBJ1-4; TRBD1 might be the D (6 bases). Between the trimmed V and J ends, which lost 4 bases and 8 bases, there was a span of 21 bases. Germline V gene sequence: CDR1 SGHRS, CDR2 YFSETQ. The CDR3 loop spans 16 amino acids. CDR3 amino acids: CASSPNNQGGGEKLFF. The CDR3 DNA follows: TGCGCCAGCAGCCCCAACAACCAGGGAGGGGGGGAAAAACTGTTTTTT.

The V and J genes are TRBV20-1 and TRBJ1-5; D may be TRBD1 (6 bases). CDR1 DFQATT and CDR2 SNEGSKA come from the germline V gene (reference sequence). V was pared by 3 bases and J by 5 bases, with 14 bases between. CDR3 length: 14 residues. The CDR3 loop is CSASPRTAYQPQHF. As DNA, the CDR3 is TGCAGTGCTAGTCCTCGGACAGCGTATCAGCCCCAGCATTTT.

This clone was seen only a few times. The chain couples TRBV6-5 to TRBJ1-1, with TRBD1 matching over 8 bases. Trimming cost V 3 bases and J 5 bases; bases outside gene matches: 2. CDR1 is MNHEY, CDR2 SVGAGI, per germline. The CDR3 has 13 residues. This CDR3 is CASSYWTGTEAFF. CDR3 in DNA: TGTGCCAGCAGTTATTGGACAGGGACTGAAGCTTTCTTT.

The genes are TRBV4-1 and TRBJ1-4; D may be TRBD1 (5 bases). The CDR3 is 17 amino acids. Trimming pared 3 bases from V and 3 bases from J, leaving 17 bases between. Germline CDR1 and CDR2: MGHRA and YSYEKL. The CDR3 protein is CASSQARAGLANEKLFF. The DNA for the CDR3 is TGCGCCAGCAGCCAGGCCAGGGCCGGGCTAGCTAATGAAAAACTGTTTTTT.

J is TRBJ1-6 and V is TRBV7-9; the match to TRBD1 covers 7 bases. Germline V gene sequence: CDR1 SEHNR, CDR2 FQNEAQ (reference sequence). The ends lost 5 bases at V and 9 bases at J; junction bases unmatched: 4. This CDR3 spans 13 amino acids. The DNA of the CDR3 is TGTGCCAGCAGCGGACAGGAGATTTCACCCCTCCACTTT. Translated: CASSGQEISPLHF.

This rearrangement joins TRBV19 to TRBJ1-3; TRBD1 matches 8 bases. V lost 7 bases to trimming and J lost 6 bases; unmatched junction nucleotides: 8. The CDR3 totals 14 residues. Germline V gives CDR1 LNHDA, CDR2 SQIVND (reference sequence). The CDR3 spells CASKDRVSTNTIYF. The CDR3 DNA reads TGTGCCAGTAAGGACAGGGTATCAACAAACACCATATATTTT.

V is TRBV5-1 and J is TRBJ2-7, with 11 bases aligning to TRBD1. This CDR3 has 16 residues. V lost 0 bases to trimming and J lost 0 bases; unmatched junction nucleotides: 2. Germline V gene data show CDR1 as SGHRS and CDR2 as YFSETQ. The CDR3 loop reads CASSLAGTGGSYEQYF. The CDR3 bases are TGCGCCAGCAGCTTGGCCGGGACAGGGGGCTCCTACGAGCAGTACTTC.

The V and J genes are TRBV9 and TRBJ1-5, with a possible D match to TRBD1 (6 bases). The V end lost 4 bases, the J end lost 2 bases, and 13 bases lay between the germline ends. The CDR3 has 15 residues. CDR1 is SGDLS and CDR2 is YYNGEE in the germline V gene. The CDR3 sequence: CASSQGPQGNQPQHF. DNA of the CDR3: TGTGCCAGCAGCCAGGGGCCGCAGGGCAATCAGCCCCAGCATTTT. The complete variable domain, with remaining parts taken from reference TRBV9 and TRBJ1-5, reads DSGVTQTPKHLITATGQRVTLRCSPRSGDLSVYWYQQSLDQGLQFLIQYYNGEERAKGNILERFSAQQFPDLHSELNLSSLELGDSALYFCASSQGPQGNQPQHFGDGTRLSIL.

The V gene is TRBV2, the J gene TRBJ1-5, with TRBD1 identical over 7 bases. Germline V gene lookup returns CDR1 SNHLY and CDR2 FYNNEI. The CDR3 has 15 residues. With V trimmed by 5 bases and J by 5 bases, 9 bases remained unmatched. The CDR3 spells CASSSKTGWDQPQHF. The DNA of the CDR3 is TGTGCCAGCAGTTCAAAGACAGGGTGGGATCAGCCCCAGCATTTT.

The rearrangement uses TRBV7-6 and TRBJ1-3; possible D gene TRBD1, 6 bases. The CDR3 has 16 amino acids. The V end was cut by 5 bases, the J end by 4 bases, with 18 bases between. CDR1 SGHVS and CDR2 FNYEAQ come from the germline V gene. DNA of the CDR3: TGTGCCAGCAGCCCGCACAGGGAGGGGAGAGGAAACACCATATATTTT. Its translation is CASSPHREGRGNTIYF.

This clone was seen only a few times. The chain couples TRBV5-1 to TRBJ1-2; 7 bases map to TRBD1. Germline CDR1 is SGHRS and CDR2 is YFSETQ. Losses at the gene ends were 0 bases for V and 4 bases for J; bases not matched to a gene: 6. This CDR3 is built from 15 residues. The CDR3 nucleotides are TGCGCCAGCAGCTTGGCCGGGGACAGTACCTATGGCTACACCTTC. This sequence encodes CASSLAGDSTYGYTF.

The chain links TRBV7-2 to TRBJ1-1; D is unresolved. V shed 2 bases and J shed 1 base, with 8 bases lying between them. CDR1 and CDR2 from the germline V gene are SGHTA and FQGNSA. The CDR3 is made up of 14 amino acids. Written as DNA, the CDR3 is TGTGCCAGCAGCTTAATTCCGGGGAACACTGAAGCTTTCTTT. Protein: CASSLIPGNTEAFF.

The rearrangement links TRBV24-1 to TRBJ2-2; D possibly corresponds to TRBD2 (6 bases). V was cut by 1 base and J by 7 bases, with 15 bases left in between. There are 16 residues in the CDR3. Germline CDR1 and CDR2: KGHDR and SFDVKD. As DNA, the CDR3 is TGTGCCACCAGTGATTTCGGAAGTGGGGGGAGCGGGGAGCTGTTTTTT. It translates to CATSDFGSGGSGELFF.